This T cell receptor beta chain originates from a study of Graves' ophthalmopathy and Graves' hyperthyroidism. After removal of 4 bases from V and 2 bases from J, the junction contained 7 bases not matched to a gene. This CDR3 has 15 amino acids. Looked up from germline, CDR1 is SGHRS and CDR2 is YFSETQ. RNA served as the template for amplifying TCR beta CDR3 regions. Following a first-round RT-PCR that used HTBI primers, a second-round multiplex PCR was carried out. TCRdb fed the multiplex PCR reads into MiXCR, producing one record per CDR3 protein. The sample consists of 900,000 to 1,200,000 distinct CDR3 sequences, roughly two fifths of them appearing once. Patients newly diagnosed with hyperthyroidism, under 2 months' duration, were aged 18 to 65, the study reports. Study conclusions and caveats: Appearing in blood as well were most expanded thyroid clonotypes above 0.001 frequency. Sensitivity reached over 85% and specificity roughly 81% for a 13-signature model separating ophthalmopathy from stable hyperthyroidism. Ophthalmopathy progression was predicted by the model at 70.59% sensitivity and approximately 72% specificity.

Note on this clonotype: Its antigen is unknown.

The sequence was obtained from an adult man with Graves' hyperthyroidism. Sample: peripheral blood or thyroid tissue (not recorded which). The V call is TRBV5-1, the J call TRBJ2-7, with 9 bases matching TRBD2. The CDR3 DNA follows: TGCGCCAGCAGCCCAAGGACTAGCGACCCCTACGAGCAGTACTTC. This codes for CASSPRTSDPYEQYF.